This T cell receptor (beta chain) was captured by sequencing in a study of T cells in Graves' hyperthyroidism and ophthalmopathy. Looking at the study overall: Sampling of peripheral blood happened at initial diagnosis, prior to any treatment.

Remarks on this clonotype: A much larger clone is a single base away; this may be a read error.

RNA transcripts gave rise to amplified TCR beta CDR3 regions. The primer set for the first-round RT-PCR of the TCR CDR3 was HTBI. TCRdb used MiXCR to reprocess the multiplex PCR reads, holding one entry per CDR3 protein. The sample yields approximately 420,000 distinct CDR3 sequences, roughly an eighth seen once. Losses at the gene ends were 0 bases for V and 6 bases for J; bases not matched to a gene: 5. CDR3 length equals 15 residues. Germline V lookup: CDR1 MRHNA, CDR2 SNTAGT. Stable Graves' hyperthyroidism denoted no ophthalmopathy progression over 18 months. Subjects aged 18 to 65 presented with newly diagnosed hyperthyroidism of less than 2 months' duration. Clinical symptoms, serum thyroxine, TRAb, thyroid ultrasound and orbital computed tomography informed diagnoses.

This sequence joins TRBV6-4 and TRBJ2-3; TRBD2 aligns across 8 bases. The source of this sequence is a woman between 18 and 29 years old with Graves' hyperthyroidism. Sequences were obtained from blood. The CDR3 nucleotides are TGTGCCAGCAGTGACTCAAGCGGGAGTGGGGATACGCAGTATTTT. Translating gives CASSDSSGSGDTQYF.